Listed below are T cell receptor beta chains from one sample, sequenced in a study of blood T cell repertoires in COVID-19. Some clones are missing from TCRdb's copy, which holds only in-frame ones; the method was immunoSEQ multiplex PCR. This table has around 140,000 clones, more than 75% appearing once. The sequenced sample was peripheral blood. These receptors were taken from a man aged 45-65 years with active COVID-19. Each CDR3 is given with its conserved first and last residue. D genes are given only for firm matches. Clone size is stated in some rows and not others, as once, few, many or a class when expanded.

d_call: TRBD2
j_call: TRBJ2-1
v_call: TRBV3-1/TRBV3-2
clone_size: NA
cdr3_aa: CASSQARTSGYNEQFF
cdr3_nt: TGTGCCAGCAGCCAAGCGCGGACTAGCGGCTACAATGAGCAGTTCTTC

d_call: NA
j_call: TRBJ2-3
v_call: TRBV5-1
clone_size: NA
cdr3_aa: CASSLVWGGGTDTQYF
cdr3_nt: TGCGCCAGCAGCTTGGTTTGGGGAGGGGGAACAGATACGCAGTATTTT

d_call: NA
j_call: TRBJ1-2
v_call: TRBV2
clone_size: NA
cdr3_aa: CASTRTRADYGYTF
cdr3_nt: TGTGCCAGCACCCGGACCAGGGCAGACTATGGCTACACCTTC

d_call: NA
j_call: TRBJ2-2
v_call: TRBV5-6
clone_size: NA
cdr3_aa: CASSLALVSTGELFF
cdr3_nt: TGTGCCAGCAGCTTGGCCCTAGTTAGCACCGGGGAGCTGTTTTTT

d_call: NA
j_call: TRBJ1-1
v_call: TRBV4-1
clone_size: NA
cdr3_aa: CASSRGSGRMNTEAFF
cdr3_nt: TGCGCCAGCAGCCGGGGCTCCGGCAGAATGAACACTGAAGCTTTCTTT

d_call: TRBD1
j_call: TRBJ2-2
v_call: TRBV7-8
clone_size: few
cdr3_aa: CASSLRTGARTGELFF
cdr3_nt: TGTGCCAGCAGCCTCCGGACAGGCGCAAGAACCGGGGAGCTGTTTTTT

d_call: NA
j_call: TRBJ1-6
v_call: TRBV23-1
clone_size: NA
cdr3_aa: CASSQSGSSYNSPLHF
cdr3_nt: TGCGCCAGCAGTCAATCGGGGAGCTCCTATAATTCACCCCTCCACTTT

d_call: NA
j_call: TRBJ1-1
v_call: TRBV30
clone_size: NA
cdr3_aa: CAWSPTAHTEAFF
cdr3_nt: TGTGCCTGGAGTCCCACAGCACACACTGAAGCTTTCTTT

d_call: TRBD1
j_call: TRBJ2-3
v_call: TRBV29-1
clone_size: NA
cdr3_aa: CSTRQGAGADTQYF
cdr3_nt: TGCAGCACCCGACAGGGGGCGGGCGCAGATACGCAGTATTTT

d_call: NA
j_call: TRBJ1-2
v_call: TRBV12-3/TRBV12-4
clone_size: NA
cdr3_aa: CASSLRGGGYTF
cdr3_nt: TGTGCCAGCAGTTTAAGGGGTGGTGGCTACACCTTC

d_call: NA
j_call: TRBJ1-2
v_call: TRBV7-3
clone_size: NA
cdr3_aa: CASSLGGNYGYTF
cdr3_nt: TGTGCCAGCAGCTTGGGGGGGAACTATGGCTACACCTTC

d_call: TRBD1
j_call: TRBJ1-2
v_call: TRBV27
clone_size: NA
cdr3_aa: CASSRQGGYGYTF
cdr3_nt: TGTGCCAGCAGTCGACAGGGAGGCTATGGCTACACCTTC

d_call: TRBD1
j_call: TRBJ2-1
v_call: TRBV4-1
clone_size: NA
cdr3_aa: CASSQEGGQAFHNEQFF
cdr3_nt: TGCGCCAGCAGCCAAGAAGGGGGACAGGCCTTTCACAATGAGCAGTTCTTC

d_call: NA
j_call: TRBJ1-2
v_call: TRBV4-1
clone_size: NA
cdr3_aa: CASSQLTSYGYTF
cdr3_nt: TGCGCCAGCAGCCAACTGACAAGCTATGGCTACACCTTC

d_call: NA
j_call: TRBJ2-3
v_call: TRBV11-3
clone_size: NA
cdr3_aa: CASSLTASTDTQYF
cdr3_nt: TGTGCCAGCAGCTTAACAGCCTCCACAGATACGCAGTATTTT

d_call: NA
j_call: TRBJ1-6
v_call: TRBV4-3
clone_size: NA
cdr3_aa: CASSQDIDSPLHF
cdr3_nt: TGCGCCAGCAGCCAAGATATTGATTCACCCCTCCACTTT

d_call: NA
j_call: TRBJ2-2
v_call: TRBV7-2
clone_size: NA
cdr3_aa: CASSKSPRNTGELFF
cdr3_nt: TGTGCCAGCAGCAAATCTCCCAGAAACACCGGGGAGCTGTTTTTT

d_call: TRBD2
j_call: TRBJ2-5
v_call: TRBV9
clone_size: once
cdr3_aa: CASSPQVGGGETQYF
cdr3_nt: TGTGCCAGCAGCCCCCAAGTGGGGGGGGGAGAGACCCAGTACTTC

d_call: NA
j_call: TRBJ1-1
v_call: TRBV10-3
clone_size: many
cdr3_aa: CAITAGGTGTEAFF
cdr3_nt: TGTGCCATCACCGCGGGGGGGACGGGCACTGAAGCTTTCTTT

d_call: NA
j_call: TRBJ1-1
v_call: TRBV6-5
clone_size: NA
cdr3_aa: CASSYSRRGNTEAFF
cdr3_nt: TGTGCCAGCAGTTACTCAAGGAGGGGGAACACTGAAGCTTTCTTT

d_call: NA
j_call: TRBJ1-2
v_call: TRBV4-1
clone_size: NA
cdr3_aa: CASSHQGPRLYGYTF
cdr3_nt: TGCGCCAGCAGCCACCAGGGGCCCCGCCTCTATGGCTACACCTTC

d_call: TRBD1
j_call: TRBJ2-7
v_call: TRBV18
clone_size: NA
cdr3_aa: CASSPIPTGAFEQYF
cdr3_nt: TGTGCCAGCTCACCAATCCCGACAGGGGCGTTCGAGCAGTACTTC

d_call: NA
j_call: TRBJ1-4
v_call: TRBV7-2
clone_size: NA
cdr3_aa: CASSLATGSEKLFF
cdr3_nt: TGTGCCAGCAGCTTAGCAACAGGGAGTGAAAAACTGTTTTTT

d_call: NA
j_call: TRBJ1-4
v_call: TRBV30
clone_size: NA
cdr3_aa: CARSVRRDEKLFF
cdr3_nt: TGTGCCCGGAGTGTACGTAGAGATGAAAAACTGTTTTTT

d_call: NA
j_call: TRBJ1-1
v_call: TRBV7-9
clone_size: few
cdr3_aa: CASSLGTVNTEAFF
cdr3_nt: TGTGCCAGCAGCTTAGGGACAGTGAACACTGAAGCTTTCTTT

d_call: TRBD1
j_call: TRBJ1-6
v_call: TRBV19
clone_size: NA
cdr3_aa: CASSRGQDNSPLHF
cdr3_nt: TGTGCCAGTAGCCGGGGACAGGATAATTCACCCCTCCACTTT

d_call: NA
j_call: TRBJ2-5
v_call: TRBV2
clone_size: NA
cdr3_aa: CASRRELLETQYF
cdr3_nt: TGTGCCAGCAGGAGGGAGTTACTGGAGACCCAGTACTTC

d_call: NA
j_call: TRBJ1-1
v_call: TRBV12-3/TRBV12-4
clone_size: NA
cdr3_aa: CASSLRRDTEAFF
cdr3_nt: TGTGCCAGCAGTTTGAGGCGGGACACTGAAGCTTTCTTT

d_call: NA
j_call: TRBJ2-3
v_call: TRBV3-1/TRBV3-2
clone_size: NA
cdr3_aa: CASSQHLFITGEIGTDTQYF
cdr3_nt: TGTGCCAGCAGCCAACACCTATTCATAACGGGGGAAATCGGGACAGATACGCAGTATTTT

d_call: NA
j_call: TRBJ2-1
v_call: TRBV4-2
clone_size: NA
cdr3_aa: CASSQVLRGSSYNEQFF
cdr3_nt: TGTGCCAGCAGCCAAGTTTTAAGGGGAAGCTCCTACAATGAGCAGTTCTTC

d_call: NA
j_call: TRBJ1-2
v_call: TRBV4-2
clone_size: NA
cdr3_aa: CASSQDSQGSGRLYGYTF
cdr3_nt: TGTGCCAGCAGCCAAGATTCGCAGGGGTCGGGGCGTCTCTATGGCTACACCTTC

d_call: NA
j_call: TRBJ1-2
v_call: TRBV25-1
clone_size: NA
cdr3_aa: CASSGRTVYGYTF
cdr3_nt: TGTGCCAGCAGTGGGCGGACAGTCTATGGCTACACCTTC

d_call: TRBD1
j_call: TRBJ1-4
v_call: TRBV28
clone_size: NA
cdr3_aa: CASSLFTQGELFF
cdr3_nt: TGTGCCAGCAGTTTATTTACGCAGGGGGAACTGTTTTTT

d_call: NA
j_call: TRBJ1-3
v_call: TRBV11-1
clone_size: NA
cdr3_aa: CASSFARENTIYF
cdr3_nt: TGTGCCAGCAGCTTCGCACGGGAAAACACCATATATTTT

d_call: NA
j_call: TRBJ2-1
v_call: TRBV5-1
clone_size: NA
cdr3_aa: CASSPDSGNLNEQFF
cdr3_nt: TGCGCCAGCAGCCCGGACTCCGGGAATCTCAATGAGCAGTTCTTC

d_call: NA
j_call: TRBJ2-7
v_call: TRBV3-1/TRBV3-2
clone_size: NA
cdr3_aa: CASSHRLGLLKGNEQYF
cdr3_nt: TGTGCCAGCAGCCACCGTTTGGGACTTTTAAAAGGGAACGAGCAGTACTTC

d_call: TRBD1
j_call: TRBJ1-4
v_call: TRBV5-6
clone_size: NA
cdr3_aa: CASSPRDRGDEKLFF
cdr3_nt: TGTGCCAGCAGCCCCCGGGACAGGGGAGATGAAAAACTGTTTTTT

d_call: NA
j_call: TRBJ1-6
v_call: TRBV3-1/TRBV3-2
clone_size: few
cdr3_aa: CASSLRTVNSPLHF
cdr3_nt: TGTGCCAGCAGCCTACGGACAGTCAATTCACCCCTCCACTTT

d_call: NA
j_call: TRBJ2-2
v_call: TRBV12-2
clone_size: NA
cdr3_aa: CASRPEREHSSGELFF
cdr3_nt: TGTGCAAGTCGCCCCGAGAGGGAGCATTCATCCGGGGAGCTGTTTTTT

d_call: NA
j_call: TRBJ2-1
v_call: TRBV30
clone_size: NA
cdr3_aa: CAWSRQSSYNEQFF
cdr3_nt: TGTGCCTGGAGTCGACAAAGCTCCTACAATGAGCAGTTCTTC

d_call: TRBD1
j_call: TRBJ1-2
v_call: TRBV5-5
clone_size: NA
cdr3_aa: CASSPRDSTYGYTF
cdr3_nt: TGTGCCAGCAGCCCCCGGGACAGTACCTATGGCTACACCTTC